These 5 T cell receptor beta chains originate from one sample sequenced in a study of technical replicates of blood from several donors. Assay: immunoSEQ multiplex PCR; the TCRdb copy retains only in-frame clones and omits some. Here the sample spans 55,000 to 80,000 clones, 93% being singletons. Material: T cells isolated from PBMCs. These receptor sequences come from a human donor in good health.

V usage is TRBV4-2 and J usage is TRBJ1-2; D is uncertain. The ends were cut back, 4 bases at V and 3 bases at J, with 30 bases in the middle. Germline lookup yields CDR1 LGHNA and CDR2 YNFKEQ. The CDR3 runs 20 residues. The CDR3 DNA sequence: TGTGCCAGCAGCCGACAACTTGGGTCCTTTTTACGTTCCAACGACTATGGCTACACCTTC. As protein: CASSRQLGSFLRSNDYGYTF.

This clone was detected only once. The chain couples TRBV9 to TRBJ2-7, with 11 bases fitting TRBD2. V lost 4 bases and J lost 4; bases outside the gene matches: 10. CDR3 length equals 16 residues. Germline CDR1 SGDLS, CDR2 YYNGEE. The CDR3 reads CASSPSPTSGAYEQYF. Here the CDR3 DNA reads TGTGCCAGCAGCCCTTCTCCGACTAGCGGGGCATACGAGCAGTACTTC.

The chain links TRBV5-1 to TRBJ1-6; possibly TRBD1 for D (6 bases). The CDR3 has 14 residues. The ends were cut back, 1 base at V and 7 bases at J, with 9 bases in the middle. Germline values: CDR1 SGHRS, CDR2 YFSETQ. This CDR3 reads CASSLPGVNSPLHF. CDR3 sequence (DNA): TGCGCCAGCAGCTTGCCAGGGGTGAATTCACCCCTCCACTTT.

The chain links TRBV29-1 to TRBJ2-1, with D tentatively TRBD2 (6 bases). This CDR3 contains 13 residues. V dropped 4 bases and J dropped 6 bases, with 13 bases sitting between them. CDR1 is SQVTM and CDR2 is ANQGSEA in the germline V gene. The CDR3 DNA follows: TGCAGCGTTGCTGGGGAGGCCCCCAATGAGCAGTTCTTC. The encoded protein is CSVAGEAPNEQFF.

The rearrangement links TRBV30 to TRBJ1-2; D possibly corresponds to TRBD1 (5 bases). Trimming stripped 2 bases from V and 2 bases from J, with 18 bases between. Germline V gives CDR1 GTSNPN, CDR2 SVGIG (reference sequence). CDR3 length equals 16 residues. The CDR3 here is CAWSPGLGKKNYGYTF. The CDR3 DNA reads TGTGCCTGGAGTCCGGGACTCGGAAAAAAGAACTATGGCTACACCTTC.